The 3 T cell receptor beta chains given below trace back to one sample, sequenced in a study of identical twins' blood T cells. Using its own MiXCR run on the 5' RACE reads, TCRdb lists one record per CDR3 protein. The sample carries 400,000 or so distinct CDR3 sequences, 25% to 35% recorded once. The sample consisted of PBMCs. Every receptor here comes from a woman aged 18-55 years in good health.

The chain uses TRBV7-9 and TRBJ1-1, with 8 bases aligning to TRBD1. CDR1 and CDR2 from the germline V gene are SEHNR and FQNEAQ (reference sequence). V trimming: 10 bases; J trimming: 1 base; junction bases outside the gene matches: 11. The CDR3 covers 15 residues. This chain's CDR3 is CATLKNRGENTEAFF. The CDR3 nucleotides read TGTGCCACCCTCAAGAACAGGGGGGAGAACACTGAAGCTTTCTTT.

The gene calls are TRBV5-6 and TRBJ1-5; TRBD1 matches 7 bases. The CDR3 is 14 residues long. With 2 bases clipped from V and 5 bases from J, the junction kept 4 bases outside the gene matches. CDR1 SGHDT and CDR2 YYEEEE come from the germline V gene. The CDR3 DNA is TGTGCCAGCAGCTTCTGGACAGGACATCAGCCCCAGCATTTT. Protein sequence: CASSFWTGHQPQHF.

Comments on this clonotype: Germline and junction disagree at one end, which may indicate a read error. The CDR3 spells CASGLTSGSLEQYF. DNA for the CDR3: TGTGCCAGCGGCTTAACTAGCGGGAGTCTCGAGCAGTACTTC. The V gene is TRBV7-2, the J gene TRBJ2-7; 11 bases align to TRBD2. Germline V gene lookup returns CDR1 SGHTA and CDR2 FQGNSA. CDR3 length: 14 residues.